This TCR beta chain was sequenced during a study of T-cell memory formation after mild COVID-19. TCRalpha and TCRbeta libraries used 5'RACE with constant-segment primers and UMIs. MiXCR was run by TCRdb on the 5' RACE reads, yielding one entry per CDR3 protein. The sample carries approximately 180,000 distinct CDR3 sequences, around 15% recorded once. The ends were cut back, 3 bases at V and 7 bases at J, with 9 bases in the middle. The CDR3 sequence is 12 residues long. Germline loops: CDR1 LNHDA, CDR2 SQIVND (reference sequence). The V gene is TRBV19, the J gene TRBJ2-5, with D hard to call. The TCR comes from an adult woman who had mild COVID-19 (a few samples of this study predate the infection). Cell type and time point are not known. Source material: PBMCs or a T cell subset sorted from them (not recorded which). CDR3 residues: CASSMPGGTQYF. In DNA, the CDR3 is TGTGCCAGTAGTATGCCCGGCGGGACCCAGTACTTC.